This TCR beta chain was documented in a study of T cells after yellow fever vaccination. Study results and limitations: Of the clonotypes, a small share occurred in both CD4 and CD8 compartments. Researchers cautioned that FACS-sorted repertoires could harbor abundant clonotypes contaminating from the bulk population. Boosting was followed by the reappearance of most primary-vaccination clones (around 96% CD4, about 90% CD8).

Germline assignment: CDR1 MDHEN and CDR2 SYDVKM. The CDR3 covers 12 residues. Trimming took 7 bases from V and 7 from J, leaving 11 bases between them. TCRdb independently ran MiXCR on the 5' RACE reads; one entry per CDR3 protein. Of more than 65,000 distinct CDR3 sequences in the sample, roughly 15% were seen once. The sequence was collected from a man younger than 35 who received the YFV17D yellow fever vaccine. The specimen was CD8+ T cells not binding an NS4B(214-222) dextramer, sorted from PBMCs, collected roughly 23 days after the first yellow fever vaccination. V usage is TRBV28 and J usage is TRBJ1-5; no firm D call. In DNA, the CDR3 is TGTGCCAGCACCCAGTACCAGCAGCCCCAGCATTTT. Translated, it gives CASTQYQQPQHF.